This TCR beta chain was sequenced in a study of blood T cell repertoires in COVID-19. In the study overall: Italy, Spain and the United States were the sources of the convalescent and acute COVID-19 samples. T cells, B-cell-depleted T cells, or PBMCs provided the cDNA or gDNA that served as material.

Original processing notes: Using reference gene primer amplification, nucleated cell counts were estimated. Only in-frame clones appear in the TCRdb table, and some are missing; sequencing was by immunoSEQ multiplex PCR. For V, J and clone size, that table is used; D and trimming come from the DNA. The table includes 63,000 or so clones, around 86% detected once. Germline V lookup: CDR1 GTSNPN, CDR2 SVGIG (reference sequence). Trimming left V 3 bases short and J 9 bases short, with 24 bases between. CDR3 size: 16 residues. This receptor was taken from a man between 70 and 80 years old with active COVID-19. Specimen: peripheral blood. V gene TRBV30 combines with J gene TRBJ1-5; perhaps TRBD1 as D (6 bases). As DNA, the CDR3 is TGTGCCTGGAGCGATACAGGGTCTGGGGGTGGATGGCCCCAGCATTTT. As protein: CAWSDTGSGGGWPQHF.